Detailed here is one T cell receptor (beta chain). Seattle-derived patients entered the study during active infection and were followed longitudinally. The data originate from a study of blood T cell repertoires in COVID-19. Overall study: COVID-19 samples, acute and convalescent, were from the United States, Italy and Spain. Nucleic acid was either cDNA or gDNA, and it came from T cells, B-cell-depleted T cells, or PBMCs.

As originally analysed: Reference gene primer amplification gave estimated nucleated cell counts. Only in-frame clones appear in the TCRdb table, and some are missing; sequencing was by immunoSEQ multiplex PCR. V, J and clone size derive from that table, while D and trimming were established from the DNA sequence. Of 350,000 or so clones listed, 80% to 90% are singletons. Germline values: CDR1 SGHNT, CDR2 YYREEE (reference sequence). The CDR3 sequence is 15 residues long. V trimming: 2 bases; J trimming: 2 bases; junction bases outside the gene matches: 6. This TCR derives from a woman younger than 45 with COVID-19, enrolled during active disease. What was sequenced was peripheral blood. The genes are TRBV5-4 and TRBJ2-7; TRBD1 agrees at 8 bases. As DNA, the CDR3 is TGTGCCAGCAGCTTCCCCGGGACAGGTCCCTACGAGCAGTACTTC. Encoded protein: CASSFPGTGPYEQYF. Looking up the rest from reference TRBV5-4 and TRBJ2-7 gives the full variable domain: ETGVTQSPTHLIKTRGQQVTLRCSSQSGHNTVSWYQQALGQGPQFIFQYYREEENGRGNFPPRFSGLQFPNYSSELNVNALELDDSALYLCASSFPGTGPYEQYFGPGTRLTVT.